This is a list of T cell receptor beta chains from one sample in a study of response to subunit inactivated influenza vaccine. TCRdb redid the calling of the RT-PCR reads with MiXCR, one entry per CDR3 protein. The sample consists of hundreds of thousands of distinct CDR3 sequences, around 22% of them appearing once. The sample in question was PBMCs from blood, obtained less than 22 months after vaccination. These receptor sequences come from a man aged 45 to 75 who received an inactivated influenza vaccine. The CDR3 runs from the conserved cysteine through the conserved F or W. Fields, in order: J gene, V gene, CDR3 protein.

TRBJ1-5 TRBV19 CASMGATSNQPQHF
TRBJ2-1 TRBV11-2 CASSLVAGSYYNEQFF
TRBJ2-1 TRBV2 CASRKGQGSFNEQFF
TRBJ2-1 TRBV7-2 CASSLVVAGEGEQFF
TRBJ1-2 TRBV11-2 CASSPGTGERGYF
TRBJ1-5 TRBV10-3 CAISLGGGQPQHF
TRBJ1-6 TRBV27 CASRKGQGTYSPLHF
TRBJ2-3 TRBV20-1 CSARDRLTSGRGTDTQYF
TRBJ2-1 TRBV25-1 CASSVRGGAFFEQFF
TRBJ1-2 TRBV6-1 CASSPRQKLYGYTF
TRBJ2-2 TRBV3-1 CASSRFTTGELFF
TRBJ2-3 TRBV5-1 CASSLETGAITDTQYF
TRBJ2-5 TRBV5-1 CASSLAEGNTGETQYF
TRBJ2-7 TRBV7-8 CASSPRRTSGRRSDEQYF
TRBJ2-1 TRBV4-2 CASSQGQVNEQFF
TRBJ1-1 TRBV30 CAWSVHANTEAFF
TRBJ1-1 TRBV5-6 CASSLEGAAGYTEAFF
TRBJ2-7 TRBV28 CASISSHSYEQYF
TRBJ2-7 TRBV10-3 CAISESMWEQYF
TRBJ2-1 TRBV7-9 CASSPNWEEQFF
TRBJ1-1 TRBV12-3/TRBV12-4 CASSLIGTEAFF
TRBJ1-1 TRBV20-1 CSASGATVNTEAFF
TRBJ1-2 TRBV29-1 CSVLRTDNYGYTF
TRBJ1-1 TRBV7-6 CASSPPGHTVAFF
TRBJ1-6 TRBV5-5 CASSLDAFSYNSPLHF
TRBJ1-2 TRBV10-3 CAISESDGYTF
TRBJ2-1 TRBV7-9 CASRIGDRGWFF
TRBJ2-5 TRBV4-2 CASSQDTRRETQYF
TRBJ1-2 TRBV5-1 CASHPGDYGYTF
TRBJ2-3 TRBV20-1 CSALSGLAGGRTDTQYF
TRBJ2-5 TRBV20-1 CSARREIIETQYF
TRBJ1-1 TRBV7-2 CASSFGGQGTEAFF
TRBJ2-7 TRBV12-3/TRBV12-4 CASSRDRGPYEQYF
TRBJ2-7 TRBV7-2 CASSPGLGPRNEQYF
TRBJ1-3 TRBV4-2 CASSQDEFSGNTIYF
TRBJ1-4 TRBV7-9 CASRGQGINEKLFF
TRBJ2-1 TRBV29-1 CSVEQGYNEQFF
TRBJ2-2 TRBV12-3/TRBV12-4 CASVSAFLNTGELFF
TRBJ2-2 TRBV12-3/TRBV12-4 CASRAALADFTGELFF
TRBJ2-3 TRBV20-1 CSAVVGGNTDTQYF
TRBJ1-5 TRBV4-1 CASSDTIRVNQPQHF
TRBJ1-6 TRBV6-5 CASSSGGGQGGSPLHF
TRBJ2-7 TRBV7-2 CASSFPTATYEQYF
TRBJ1-2 TRBV15 CATSRGGENGYTF
TRBJ2-3 TRBV7-9 CASTRGELGTDTQYF